This entry features one T cell receptor beta chain sequence. What it binds is unknown. The V end lost 5 bases, the J end lost 1 base, and 9 bases lay between the germline ends. This CDR3 is 13 amino acids long. Germline CDR1 reads SEHNR; CDR2 reads FQNEAQ (reference sequence). This record comes from a study of OX40 agonist ivuxolimab in advanced cancers. For the study at large: The mean age was approximately 60 years, ranging from about 20 to 90, with under 90% of participants male.

The method was immunoSEQ multiplex PCR; TCRdb's version includes in-frame clones alone and lacks a portion of them. The sample records 30,000 to 40,000 clones, 70% to 85% being singletons. Findings and caveats of the study: Clonal expansion was seen in CD4+ and CD8+ blood T cells by week 6 at 0.1 to 3.0 mg/kg. In a subset of nonresponders, normalized T-cell clonal expansion was also low. Among the lowest peripheral clonal expansion occurred in 0.1-3.0 mg/kg partial responders.

The sample was CD4+ or CD8+ T cells sorted from blood, taken in a trial of the OX40 agonist ivuxolimab. This receptor was taken from an adult with an advanced solid tumor such as melanoma, head and neck, liver or kidney cancer. The rearrangement uses TRBV7-9 and TRBJ2-7; tentative D call: TRBD1 (5 bases). CDR3 nucleotide sequence: TGTGCCAGCAGCCCCCACAGGTCCTACGAGCAGTACTTC. It yields the protein CASSPHRSYEQYF.